This T cell receptor beta chain comes out of a study of neurological immune-mediated disorders (dated by TCRdb to about 2019). In the study overall: Of the roughly 34 multiple sclerosis patients, about 31 had relapsing-remitting MS and 3 had secondary progressive MS. Peripheral blood TCR-beta repertoires from patients with HTLV-I-associated myelopathy (HAM/TSP), patients with multiple sclerosis, and healthy controls were compared in the study using UMI-based sequencing. Alongside PBMC samples, the set of approximately 100 TCR-beta libraries contained longitudinal samples, technical triplicates, and paired CD4+ and CD8+ T-cell subsets that had been sorted. The cohort comprised about 71 subjects: roughly 15 HAM/TSP patients, some 34 multiple sclerosis patients and around 20 healthy controls.

Libraries from unsorted PBMCs were made from 2 million PBMCs kept in RNAlater at -80 degrees C until RNA extraction. The multiple sclerosis patients were enrolled in a US clinical protocol that evaluated disease progression with magnetic resonance imaging. Peripheral blood underwent Ficoll-Hypaque density gradient centrifugation to isolate PBMCs, which were then cryopreserved in liquid nitrogen. To synthesize cDNA, template-switch 5'RACE was performed with a primer carrying a 10-nucleotide random unique molecular identifier so that each TCR transcript was tagged. Every sequencing run covered 15-18 subjects and yielded more than 180 million TCR-beta sequences. Total RNA was extracted with the RNeasy kit. TCR-beta VDJ regions were amplified with primers for the TCR constant region and the 5'RACE anchor, using the KAPA Real-time Library Amplification kit. Sample indexes and Illumina adaptors were added in a first PCR, after which library yield was increased in a second PCR. After purification with Ampure beads, the TCR product of roughly 650 bp was size-selected on a 2% E-gel SizeSelection system. Before pooling, libraries had their quality checked on a Bioanalyzer, their concentration measured with Qubit, and their quantity determined with the Kapa Library Quantification kit. Libraries were sequenced paired-end 2 x 150 bp on an Illumina HiSeq 2500. To increase sequence diversity, about 25-31% phiX was spiked into each library pool. The authors processed their data as follows. The quality-filtered reads were processed with the UMI-based MiGEC pipeline, whose error correction step removed more than 80% of the raw TCR sequences. IMGT germline references were used for aligning VDJ genes, and each clonotype was defined as a unique CDR3 amino acid sequence together with its V-J genes. Clonal expansion, Shannon diversity and CDR3 relatedness (CalcPairwiseDistances, ClusterSamples) were evaluated with VDJtools, and phylogenetic trees were built with CLCbio workbench. Clones with at least 8 unique UMIs were defined as expanded, with this threshold being based on coefficient-of-variation modelling across technical triplicates. Using fastp trimming at Q25 and MiXCR clonotype assembly, TCRdb reanalyzed the public sequencing data and kept in-frame beta chains. Rows are combined by CDR3 protein, so each entry shows the most common genes and DNA. The V and J calls reflect TCRdb's pipeline rather than the authors' work. This sample gives tens of thousands of distinct CDR3 sequences in total; roughly 2.5% of them show up just once. About 2.4% of the sample belongs to the ten largest clones.

The germline ends are 10 bases apart after V is trimmed by 1 base and J by 1 base. Looking up the germline V gene yields CDR1 SGHAT and CDR2 FQNNGV. The CDR3 spans 15 residues, from the cysteine through the phenylalanine. The sequence is cut down to CDR3 DNA, 45 bases in frame from base 1. Summary of the overall study and its limitations: The MS cluster showed no association with clinical or MRI features, and the authors stated that larger cohorts are needed. In phylogenetic analysis, the repertoires of 18 of 34 MS patients grouped into a cluster of related CDR3 sequences, which suggests a possible signature at the repertoire level. TCR clonal expansion was greatest in HAM/TSP patients and smallest in MS patients, who ranked below even healthy controls. No identical CDR3 amino acid sequences were shared among expanded clones across subjects, suggesting private TCR-beta repertoires in all groups.

Ten or more counts support this clonotype. The specificity of this receptor is unknown. Per-nucleotide qualities are absent, and no much larger clonotype sits a single base away. The sequence is built from TRBV11-2 and TRBJ1-1; no D gene can be assigned with confidence. The sequence was collected from a man aged 45 to 65 with multiple sclerosis. Sequencing input: PBMCs. The CDR3 sequence is CASSLGYTKNTEAFF. The bases read TGTGCCAGCAGCTTAGGGTATACGAAGAACACTGAAGCTTTCTTT.